Listed below are T cell receptor beta chains from one sample, sequenced in a study of blood T cells in healthy people across ages. TCRdb reprocessed the 5' RACE reads via MiXCR and lists one record per CDR3 protein. The sample contains around 800,000 distinct CDR3 sequences, under 45% of which appear only once. The sample taken for sequencing was blood. These receptors originate from a man aged 60 to 75 in good health. CDR3s leave out the opening cysteine and the closing phenylalanine or tryptophan. A row's size may be missing; if present it is once, few, many or a size class.

once | TRBV4-1 | ASSQEGVSPLH
. | TRBV7-9 | ASSPGTSGLGEQY
. | TRBV11-2 | ASSLEGRVSETQY
few | TRBV7-6 | ASRNQGASDEQY
. | TRBV18 | ASTSWGGNEQY
. | TRBV11-3 | ASSGTEKNIQY
. | TRBV12-3/TRBV12-4 | ASSSGNRDYSYEQY
. | TRBV29-1 | SVGGQGEQGEQF
few | TRBV12-3/TRBV12-4 | ASSLRGFNEQY
. | TRBV7-2 | ASSLGHGSLTDTQY
. | TRBV9 | ASSVSGGNYGNT
many | TRBV27 | ASSLQGLDANDEQF
. | TRBV7-2 | ASSSMSREINSPLH
. | TRBV12-3/TRBV12-4 | ASSRDSLLAGPINEQF
many | TRBV6-6 | ASSYGQGFPLH
. | TRBV5-6 | ASSLYLSGRIRTDTRY
. | TRBV29-1 | SVDSGIYGYT
. | TRBV30 | AWSRTASNYGYT
. | TRBV13 | ASSFWDRVSTEAF
. | TRBV20-1 | SARDSGQGLISNQPQH